The 11 T cell receptor beta chains in this list originate from one sample, sequenced in a study of cytomegalovirus exposure and HLA in healthy donors. It was with 60 Vbeta and 13 Jbeta primers that the PCR ran. The data were produced by immunoSEQ multiplex PCR, yet TCRdb's version contains in-frame clones alone and is incomplete. This sample has around 110,000 clones, with approximately 67% found just once. Specimen: PBMCs. The receptors were gathered from a man aged 18 to 35 in good health and CMV-seronegative.

The V and J genes are TRBV28 and TRBJ2-5, with D possibly matching TRBD2 (6 bases). CDR1 is MDHEN and CDR2 is SYDVKM in the germline V gene. The CDR3 extends over 14 amino acids. Trimming stripped 3 bases from V and 5 bases from J, with 13 bases between. The CDR3 DNA is TGTGCCAGCAGTTTCCGGAGAGGAGGGGAGACCCAGTACTTC. Translating it yields CASSFRRGGETQYF.

V and J are TRBV19 and TRBJ1-5, with D unclear. The V and J ends lost 7 bases and 1 base respectively, with 11 bases between them. The CDR3 length is 14 residues. CDR1 and CDR2 from the germline V gene are LNHDA and SQIVND (reference sequence). DNA of the CDR3: TGTGCCAGTAAACGTCCGCGCAGCAATCAGCCCCAGCATTTT. Translated: CASKRPRSNQPQHF.

The chain joins TRBV29-1 to TRBJ2-3, with D perhaps TRBD1 (6 bases). CDR3 size: 15 residues. From germline, CDR1 is SQVTM and CDR2 ANQGSEA. With 4 bases removed from V and 6 bases from J, the gap between germline ends came to 20 bases. CDR3 sequence reads: CSVVKIRGLSDTQYF. In DNA, the CDR3 is TGCAGCGTTGTTAAGATCAGGGGATTATCGGATACGCAGTATTTT.

This clone came up a few times. The J gene is TRBJ1-1, the V gene TRBV29-1, with 7 bases aligning to TRBD1. Per germline, CDR1 SQVTM and CDR2 ANQGSEA. The CDR3 has 13 amino acids. V shed 7 bases, J shed 1 base, and the junction held 6 bases outside the gene matches. The CDR3 loop reads CSGATGTNTEAFF. CDR3 in DNA: TGCAGCGGGGCGACAGGGACGAACACTGAAGCTTTCTTT.

In this sample, this clone turned up once. The chain joins TRBV19 to TRBJ2-5, with TRBD2 matching over 9 bases. This CDR3 region has 14 residues. Germline assignment: CDR1 LNHDA and CDR2 SQIVND (reference sequence). With 6 bases clipped from V and 4 bases from J, the junction kept 6 bases outside the gene matches. The CDR3 region is CASRSGGSGETQYF. The CDR3 bases are TGTGCCAGTAGAAGCGGGGGGTCGGGAGAGACCCAGTACTTC.

This clone has more than one count but fewer than ten. The V call is TRBV7-2, the J call TRBJ1-1, with TRBD1 matching 12 bases. The germline gives CDR1 SGHTA, CDR2 FQGNSA. V shed 3 bases and J 8 bases; nucleotides not matched to a gene: 13. This CDR3 comprises 17 residues. The CDR3 sequence: CASSFGLLGQGAREAFF. CDR3 coding DNA: TGTGCCAGCAGCTTCGGACTTCTGGGACAGGGGGCGCGGGAAGCTTTCTTT.

The chain combines TRBV6-5 with TRBJ1-5; D not certain. This CDR3 region has 13 residues. Germline V gene lookup returns CDR1 MNHEY and CDR2 SVGAGI. Trimming took 5 bases from V and 2 from J, leaving 7 bases between them. CDR3 region: CASSDPGNQPQHF. CDR3 coding DNA: TGTGCCAGCAGTGATCCAGGCAATCAGCCCCAGCATTTT.

This clone was seen more than once but under ten times. The V gene is TRBV6-1, the J gene TRBJ2-7, with TRBD2 matching over 9 bases. V was pared by 8 bases and J by 1 base, with 3 bases of the junction left unmatched. From germline, CDR1 is MNHNS and CDR2 SASEGT. This CDR3 contains 13 residues. The CDR3 spells CASERGESYEQYF. The CDR3 DNA reads as TGTGCCAGCGAGCGGGGGGAGTCCTACGAGCAGTACTTC.

The chain couples TRBV29-1 to TRBJ2-2, with D uncertain. The CDR3 totals 11 residues. Germline CDR1 reads SQVTM; CDR2 reads ANQGSEA. V was shortened by 4 bases and J by 5 bases, with 5 bases between the two germline ends. The CDR3 coding sequence is TGCAGCGTTGGTGAGACCGGGGAGCTGTTTTTT. Translation gives CSVGETGELFF.

Concerning this clone: The sample carries other DNA sequences with the same CDR3. This chain connects TRBV27 to TRBJ2-7; D unclear. V was cut by 4 bases and J by 0 bases, with 4 bases left in between. The CDR3 runs to 12 residues. Germline loops: CDR1 MNHEY, CDR2 SMNVEV (reference sequence). The CDR3 region has the DNA TGTGCCAGCAGTTCCTCCTCCTACGAGCAGTACTTC. The encoded protein is CASSSSSYEQYF.

This chain links TRBV18 with TRBJ2-7; possibly TRBD1 for D (5 bases). Per the germline V gene, CDR1 is KGHSH and CDR2 is LQKENI. This CDR3 is built from 13 residues. The V end was cut by 2 bases, the J end by 4 bases, with 9 bases between. As DNA, the CDR3 is TGTGCCAGCTCACCATACAGGCAATACGAGCAGTACTTC. Protein: CASSPYRQYEQYF.